This T cell receptor beta chain derives from a study of T cell responses to AZD1222 COVID-19 vaccine. CDR1 and CDR2 (germline): LNHNV, YYDKDF (reference sequence). Trimming took 5 bases from V and 3 from J, leaving 17 bases between them. This CDR3 is built from 15 residues. Sequencing was performed with immunoSEQ multiplex PCR; in TCRdb, only in-frame clones are kept and a portion is missing. The data contain approximately 130,000 clones, around 83% of them singletons. Specimen: peripheral blood, collected 28 days after the second AZD1222 dose. The rearrangement joins TRBV15 to TRBJ2-7; tentative D call: TRBD2 (5 bases). The source is an adult who received the AZD1222 COVID-19 vaccine. In nucleotides, the CDR3 is TGTGCCACCAGCTTCAGCGGTAGTGGTTTCTACGAGCAGTACTTC. As protein: CATSFSGSGFYEQYF.